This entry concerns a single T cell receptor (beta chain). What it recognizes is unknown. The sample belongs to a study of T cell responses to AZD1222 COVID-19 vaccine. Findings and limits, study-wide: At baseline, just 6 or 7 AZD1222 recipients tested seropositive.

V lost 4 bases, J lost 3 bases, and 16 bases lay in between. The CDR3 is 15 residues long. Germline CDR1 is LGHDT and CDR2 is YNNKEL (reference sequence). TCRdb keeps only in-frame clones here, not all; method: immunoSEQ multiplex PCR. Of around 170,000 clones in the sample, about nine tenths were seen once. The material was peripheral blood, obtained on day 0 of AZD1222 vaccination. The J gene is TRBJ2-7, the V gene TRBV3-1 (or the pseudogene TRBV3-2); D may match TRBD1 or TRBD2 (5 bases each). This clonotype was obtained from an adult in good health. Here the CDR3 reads CASSRSGTPYYEQYF. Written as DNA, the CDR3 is TGTGCCAGCAGCCGTTCCGGGACCCCCTACTACGAGCAGTACTTC.